Following are 14 T cell receptor beta chains from one sample sequenced in a study of blood T cell repertoires in COVID-19. The data were produced by immunoSEQ multiplex PCR, yet TCRdb's version contains in-frame clones alone and is incomplete. The sample comprises more than 300,000 clones, roughly nine tenths of which are singletons, and almost 9.5% rests with the top ten. Sequences were obtained from PBMCs or T cells enriched from blood (not recorded which). Receptors were obtained from a woman aged 30 to 39 who had recovered from COVID-19.

CDR3 residues: CASSLYMNTEAFF. The CDR3 DNA follows: TGTGCCAGCAGCTTATACATGAACACTGAAGCTTTCTTT. The chain links TRBV11-2 to TRBJ1-1; no clear D. The length of the CDR3 is 13 residues. Trimming removed 2 bases from V and 0 bases from J, with 4 bases in between. Looked up from germline, CDR1 is SGHAT and CDR2 is FQNNGV.

This clone was seen a few times. Distinct nucleotide sequences in the sample also encode this CDR3. The chain has TRBV18 and TRBJ2-1; 10 bases match TRBD2. CDR1 is KGHSH and CDR2 is LQKENI in the germline V gene. Germline trimming cut 4 bases from V and 7 bases from J; bases unmatched to any gene: 7. The CDR3 is 15 amino acids. The CDR3 region is CASSLTSGIGNEQFF. DNA for the CDR3: TGTGCCAGCTCACTTACTAGCGGGATAGGAAATGAGCAGTTCTTC.

The chain carries TRBV20-1 and TRBJ1-6; D is unclear. The CDR3 extends over 14 amino acids. In germline, CDR1 is DFQATT, CDR2 SNEGSKA (reference sequence). The V gene lost 3 bases and the J gene lost 6 bases, with 12 bases spanning the gap. CDR3 in DNA: TGCAGTGCTAGTAAGCCAATTAGTAATTCACCCCTCCACTTT. Amino acids: CSASKPISNSPLHF.

This sequence joins TRBV4-2 and TRBJ2-1, with a weak D call TRBD2 (5 bases). The V end was cut by 3 bases, the J end by 0 bases, with 21 bases between. Per germline, CDR1 LGHNA and CDR2 YNFKEQ. The CDR3 extends over 19 amino acids. The CDR3 nucleotides are TGTGCCAGCAGCCACCTCCTCAGATCGGACTCCAGCTCCTACAATGAGCAGTTCTTC. Amino acid sequence: CASSHLLRSDSSSYNEQFF.

V usage is TRBV29-1 and J usage is TRBJ2-5; TRBD1 agrees at 9 bases. CDR3 length: 13 amino acids. Germline CDR1 and CDR2: SQVTM and ANQGSEA. J lost 5 bases, V lost 6 bases, and 7 bases had no gene match. In nucleotides, the CDR3 is TGCAGCGTCAGGGACAGGGTAGGGGAGACCCAGTACTTC. Its protein product is CSVRDRVGETQYF.

This sequence joins TRBV18 and TRBJ1-1; 7 nucleotides align to TRBD1. The ends lost 6 bases at V and 0 bases at J; junction bases unmatched: 7. Per the germline V gene, CDR1 is KGHSH and CDR2 is LQKENI. The CDR3 spans 15 residues. CDR3 protein: CASSEGGTVNTEAFF. In DNA form, the CDR3 reads TGTGCCAGCTCCGAGGGTGGGACAGTGAACACTGAAGCTTTCTTT.

V usage is TRBV18 and J usage is TRBJ1-2; 7 bases match TRBD1. Germline V gene data show CDR1 as KGHSH and CDR2 as LQKENI. V was clipped by 0 bases and J by 7 bases; unmatched bases: 17. This CDR3 contains 18 residues. CDR3 nucleotides: TGTGCCAGCTCACCACCGGGACAGCTATCCCGAATGGCTTCTGGCTACACCTTC. This encodes CASSPPGQLSRMASGYTF.

CDR3 residues: CASSLGQGASYTF. CDR3 nucleotides: TGTGCCAGCAGCTTAGGACAGGGGGCGAGCTACACCTTC. The genes are TRBV5-5 and TRBJ1-2; 11 nucleotides match TRBD1. Per the germline V gene, CDR1 is SGHKS and CDR2 is YYEKEE (reference sequence). CDR3 length: 13 amino acids. With V trimmed by 2 bases and J by 9 bases, 3 bases remained unmatched.

This chain joins TRBV11-3 and TRBJ2-3; D may be TRBD2 (5 bases). V was clipped by 1 base and J by 0 bases, with 8 bases between them. Per the germline V gene, CDR1 is SGHNT and CDR2 is YENEEA. This CDR3 is 15 amino acids long. This CDR3 reads CASSLGRDSTDTQYF. The CDR3 DNA reads as TGTGCCAGCAGCTTAGGACGGGATAGCACAGATACGCAGTATTTT. The full variable domain, with the rest looked up from reference TRBV11-3 and TRBJ2-3, is EAGVVQSPRYKIIEKKQPVAFWCNPISGHNTLYWYLQNLGQGPELLIRYENEEAVDDSQLPKDRFSAERLKGVDSTLKIQPAELGDSAVYLCASSLGRDSTDTQYFGPGTRLTVL.

The J gene is TRBJ2-7, the V gene TRBV28; 8 positions match TRBD1. Germline V gene sequence: CDR1 MDHEN, CDR2 SYDVKM. Trimming took 6 bases from V and 2 from J; bases not matched to a gene: 12. The CDR3 has 16 residues. CDR3 sequence (DNA): TGTGCCAGCAGCTGGCCCGGACAGGGAAAAACCTACGAGCAGTACTTC. This encodes CASSWPGQGKTYEQYF.

This clone was seen only once. V gene TRBV3-1 (or the pseudogene TRBV3-2) combines with J gene TRBJ1-5; 7 bases align to TRBD1. V lost 2 bases and J lost 5; bases outside the gene matches: 6. The CDR3 spans 15 residues. Germline lookup yields CDR1 LGHDT and CDR2 YNNKEL (reference sequence). The CDR3 sequence: CASSQMGQGDQPQHF. The CDR3 DNA follows: TGTGCCAGCAGCCAAATGGGCCAGGGGGATCAGCCCCAGCATTTT.

The J gene is TRBJ1-1, the V gene TRBV4-1, with D possibly being TRBD1 (5 bases). Germline CDR1 and CDR2: MGHRA and YSYEKL. Trimming pared 8 bases from V and 1 base from J, leaving 23 bases between. This CDR3 is 17 amino acids long. The CDR3 reads CASCETELKRGNTEAFF. In DNA form, the CDR3 reads TGCGCCAGCTGCGAGACAGAGCTAAAAAGAGGGAACACTGAAGCTTTCTTT.

J is TRBJ1-1 and V is TRBV19, with D tentatively TRBD1 (5 bases). The germline gives CDR1 LNHDA, CDR2 SQIVND (reference sequence). The CDR3 extends over 15 amino acids. Deletions cut 0 bases from V and 5 bases from J, with 13 bases between. In nucleotides, the CDR3 is TGTGCCAGTAGTATAGATCTTTGGAGGGGAACTGAAGCTTTCTTT. Translating it yields CASSIDLWRGTEAFF.

The chain has TRBV6-5 and TRBJ1-2; the match to TRBD1 covers 8 bases. The CDR3 loop spans 15 amino acids. The V gene end was trimmed by 5 bases and the J gene end by 10 bases; junction bases not matched to a gene: 15. Germline CDR1 reads MNHEY; CDR2 reads SVGAGI. The CDR3 DNA reads as TGTGCCAGCAGTCCCAATCCTGACAGGGGCCCCGCCTACACCTTC. This encodes CASSPNPDRGPAYTF.